These T cell receptor beta chains were read from a single sample in a study of graft-versus-host responses after intestinal transplantation. Sequencing used immunoSEQ multiplex PCR; TCRdb keeps in-frame clones, though not all of them. The sample shows 21,000 or so clones, 50% to 65% of them seen only once. The input for sequencing was alloreactive CD4+ T cells from a mixed lymphocyte reaction culture, taken before intestinal transplant. The receptor source for this set is a human patient who received an intestinal transplant. CDR3s leave out the opening cysteine and the closing phenylalanine or tryptophan. D genes are given only for firm matches.

d_gene: .
v_gene: TRBV19
CDR3aa: ASSINRETEAF

d_gene: TRBD2
v_gene: TRBV7-8
CDR3aa: ASRGASGVGTGELF

d_gene: TRBD1
v_gene: TRBV5-1
CDR3aa: ASSLGTGGTDTQY

d_gene: TRBD2
v_gene: TRBV19
CDR3aa: ASSIAGLAGRGQF

d_gene: TRBD2
v_gene: TRBV11-1
CDR3aa: ASSFLAGGYEQY

d_gene: .
v_gene: TRBV29-1
CDR3aa: SVVRSGRGLYEQY

d_gene: .
v_gene: TRBV7-2
CDR3aa: ASSFRDSSYEQY

d_gene: TRBD1
v_gene: TRBV5-1
CDR3aa: ASSYGQGGT

d_gene: TRBD1
v_gene: TRBV5-1
CDR3aa: ASSLGPGQGFTGELF

d_gene: TRBD1
v_gene: TRBV11-2
CDR3aa: ASRFTGAGRETQY

d_gene: TRBD2
v_gene: TRBV19
CDR3aa: ASSTDFGTSGSYEQY

d_gene: TRBD1
v_gene: TRBV30
CDR3aa: AWGRGISALSYNSPLH

d_gene: TRBD1
v_gene: TRBV7-6
CDR3aa: ASSPQGALNNEQF

d_gene: .
v_gene: TRBV6-5
CDR3aa: ASSYAGTGTYGYT

d_gene: TRBD1
v_gene: TRBV5-4
CDR3aa: ASSSTGIHEQY

d_gene: .
v_gene: TRBV19
CDR3aa: ASSISGTSYEQY

d_gene: .
v_gene: TRBV15
CDR3aa: ATSRVRGGRPNEKLF

d_gene: .
v_gene: TRBV10-1
CDR3aa: ASSSTISYEQY

d_gene: .
v_gene: TRBV6-5
CDR3aa: ASREQGYYGYT

d_gene: TRBD1
v_gene: TRBV5-4
CDR3aa: ASSLGGTGRNTIY

d_gene: .
v_gene: TRBV5-6
CDR3aa: ASSLQLPYEQY

d_gene: .
v_gene: TRBV7-8
CDR3aa: ASSLPPGYEQY

d_gene: TRBD2
v_gene: TRBV4-1
CDR3aa: ASSHRKREGQGRTGELF

d_gene: .
v_gene: TRBV6-5
CDR3aa: ASSYVQGRAGELF

d_gene: .
v_gene: TRBV7-2
CDR3aa: ASSYGTQGSEQY

d_gene: TRBD2
v_gene: TRBV4-1
CDR3aa: ASSQRPPSGGLY

d_gene: TRBD2
v_gene: TRBV7-9
CDR3aa: ASSLRLAGITDTQY

d_gene: .
v_gene: TRBV5-4
CDR3aa: ASSLFYYSEQY

d_gene: TRBD1
v_gene: TRBV9
CDR3aa: ASSPRSGQGYNSPLH

d_gene: .
v_gene: TRBV11-2
CDR3aa: ASSPRERGKRAF

d_gene: TRBD1
v_gene: TRBV27
CDR3aa: ASWPWDRGPNTEAF

d_gene: TRBD1
v_gene: TRBV15
CDR3aa: ATSSPRQGAYNEQF

d_gene: TRBD1
v_gene: TRBV19
CDR3aa: ASSNRGLTDTQY

d_gene: .
v_gene: TRBV7-3
CDR3aa: ASSSRMGEGETQY

d_gene: TRBD1
v_gene: TRBV5-1
CDR3aa: ASSWWDRGPDEQY

d_gene: .
v_gene: TRBV5-4
CDR3aa: ASSLGGGRAGNTIY

d_gene: TRBD1
v_gene: TRBV7-3
CDR3aa: ASSLGTGYQNIQY

d_gene: TRBD2
v_gene: TRBV16
CDR3aa: ASSQFRTRVAEQY

d_gene: .
v_gene: TRBV10-3
CDR3aa: AIRSTDNYGYT

d_gene: TRBD1
v_gene: TRBV7-2
CDR3aa: ASSTRTGRDTQY

d_gene: TRBD2
v_gene: TRBV5-1
CDR3aa: ASSLRGGRGDEQF

d_gene: TRBD2
v_gene: TRBV30
CDR3aa: AWSVRGLAGPRYEQY

d_gene: .
v_gene: TRBV30
CDR3aa: AWSVGPLNTEAF

d_gene: TRBD2
v_gene: TRBV2
CDR3aa: ASMASGSYEQF